Each of the 13 T cell receptor beta chains below was sequenced from the same sample in a study of technical replicates of blood from a few donors. Profiling relied on immunoSEQ multiplex PCR, and the TCRdb table lists in-frame clones only, not all of them. The table includes 70,000 to 95,000 clones, approximately 96% detected once. The specimen was T cells isolated from PBMCs. The source of these receptors is a human donor in good health.

This chain links TRBV5-1 with TRBJ2-2, with 7 positions matching TRBD1. In germline, CDR1 is SGHRS, CDR2 YFSETQ. The CDR3 spans 14 residues. After removal of 6 bases from V and 8 bases from J, the junction contained 10 bases not matched to a gene. The CDR3 reads CASTSGAGGGELFF. CDR3 sequence (DNA): TGCGCCAGCACTTCAGGGGCAGGGGGTGGGGAGCTGTTTTTT.

The chain carries TRBV13 and TRBJ2-7; D might be TRBD2 (6 bases). CDR1 and CDR2 (germline): PRHDT, FYEKMQ (reference sequence). V dropped 1 base and J dropped 3 bases, with 13 bases sitting between them. This CDR3 comprises 15 residues. The CDR3 region is CASSLAGALGYEQYF. CDR3 DNA sequence: TGTGCCAGCAGCTTAGCGGGAGCACTAGGCTACGAGCAGTACTTC.

The chain is built from TRBV4-2 and TRBJ2-7; D gene unclear. V lost 2 bases and J lost 1, with 12 bases in between. The CDR3 loop spans 15 amino acids. The germline CDR1 and CDR2 sequences are LGHNA and YNFKEQ. CDR3 sequence reads: CASSQRLVQSYEQYF. In DNA form, the CDR3 reads TGTGCCAGCAGCCAAAGGCTAGTTCAATCCTACGAGCAGTACTTC.

CDR3 coding DNA: TGTGCCAGCAGGAGGGCCGGGAAAGACGCTTTCTTT. The encoded protein is CASRRAGKDAFF. The V gene is TRBV2, the J gene TRBJ1-1; no reliable D call. The germline V and J ends were trimmed by 6 bases and 11 bases, with 16 bases remaining between them. The V gene's germline CDR1 is SNHLY and CDR2 FYNNEI. The CDR3 totals 12 residues.

V and J are TRBV5-1 and TRBJ1-4; the D is unclear. Germline CDR1 SGHRS, CDR2 YFSETQ. The CDR3 has 15 residues. V shed 1 base and J shed 0 bases, with 7 bases lying between them. The CDR3 region is CASSLSGATNEKLFF. The CDR3 DNA reads TGCGCCAGCAGCTTGAGCGGTGCAACTAATGAAAAACTGTTTTTT.

This clone showed up just once. The chain links TRBV5-1 to TRBJ1-2, with D perhaps matching TRBD1 (5 bases). The germline V gene has CDR1 SGHRS and CDR2 YFSETQ. CDR3 size: 14 residues. V was clipped by 1 base and J by 2 bases, with 9 bases between them. As DNA, the CDR3 is TGCGCCAGCAGCTTGAACGGGGGAAACTATGGCTACACCTTC. Protein product: CASSLNGGNYGYTF.

This chain joins TRBV5-4 and TRBJ2-2, with TRBD2 identical over 7 bases. Germline V gene data show CDR1 as SGHNT and CDR2 as YYREEE (reference sequence). The CDR3 totals 14 residues. With V trimmed by 2 bases and J by 6 bases, 4 bases remained unmatched. The DNA of the CDR3 is TGTGCCAGCAGCTTATCTGGACTAGCCGGGGAGCTGTTTTTT. Protein product: CASSLSGLAGELFF.

V is TRBV19 and J is TRBJ2-3; 8 bases match TRBD2. The CDR3 is 17 amino acids. Germline values: CDR1 LNHDA, CDR2 SQIVND (reference sequence). Trimming removed 5 bases from V and 2 bases from J; junction bases left unmatched: 12. Here the CDR3 DNA reads TGTGCCAGTAGTCTTGCGATAGCGGGGAGAAACACAGATACGCAGTATTTT. Translated, it gives CASSLAIAGRNTDTQYF.

V gene TRBV18 combines with J gene TRBJ2-1, with D perhaps matching TRBD2 (7 bases). V lost 7 bases and J 5 bases, leaving 21 bases between the germline ends. Germline V gene sequence: CDR1 KGHSH, CDR2 LQKENI. This CDR3 is 16 amino acids long. The CDR3 loop is CASCGDGRGTNNEQFF. CDR3 bases: TGTGCCAGCTGCGGTGATGGGCGGGGGACAAACAATGAGCAGTTCTTC. Using reference TRBV18 and TRBJ2-1 for the parts outside the CDR3, the full variable domain is NAGVMQNPRHLVRRRGQEARLRCSPMKGHSHVYWYRQLPEEGLKFMVYLQKENIIDESGMPKERFSAEFPKEGPSILRIQQVVRGDSAAYFCASCGDGRGTNNEQFFGPGTRLTVL.

V is TRBV6-6 and J is TRBJ1-5, with D possibly TRBD1 on 5 matching bases. This CDR3 contains 14 residues. CDR1 is MNHNY, CDR2 SVGAGI, per germline (reference sequence). The ends were cut back, 7 bases at V and 0 bases at J, with 10 bases in the middle. This CDR3 is CASTYRYSNQPQHF. The CDR3 DNA follows: TGTGCCAGCACCTACAGGTATAGCAATCAGCCCCAGCATTTT.

V and J are TRBV30 and TRBJ1-4; no clear D gene. The germline V gene has CDR1 GTSNPN and CDR2 SVGIG (reference sequence). This CDR3 has 15 amino acids. Deletions cut 1 base from V and 4 bases from J, with 13 bases between. The CDR3 here is CAWSGSTSYNEKLFF. CDR3 in DNA: TGTGCCTGGAGTGGGAGCACAAGCTATAATGAAAAACTGTTTTTT. The variable domain in full, with the rest retrieved from reference TRBV30 and TRBJ1-4, is SQTIHQWPATLVQPVGSPLSLECTVEGTSNPNLYWYRQAAGRGLQLLFYSVGIGQISSEVPQNLSASRPQDRQFILSSKKLLLSDSGFYLCAWSGSTSYNEKLFFGSGTQLSVL.

CDR3 in amino acids: CASSLGPREGDRDSRQYF. CDR3 sequence (DNA): TGCGCCAGCAGCTTGGGTCCCCGAGAGGGGGACAGGGACTCGCGGCAGTACTTC. This chain uses TRBV5-1 with TRBJ2-7, with 9 bases that match TRBD1. V was clipped by 0 bases and J by 9 bases; unmatched bases: 19. This CDR3 has 18 amino acids. Germline CDR1 is SGHRS and CDR2 is YFSETQ.

The chain uses TRBV10-1 and TRBJ2-3; D is possibly TRBD1 (6 bases). CDR1 and CDR2 (germline): WNHNN, SYGVQD (reference sequence). Trimming cost V 6 bases and J 6 bases, with 13 bases left between them. The length of the CDR3 is 13 residues. CDR3 sequence (DNA): TGCGCCAGCAGGCAGGGGTTAGCCGATACGCAGTATTTT. Its translation: CASRQGLADTQYF.